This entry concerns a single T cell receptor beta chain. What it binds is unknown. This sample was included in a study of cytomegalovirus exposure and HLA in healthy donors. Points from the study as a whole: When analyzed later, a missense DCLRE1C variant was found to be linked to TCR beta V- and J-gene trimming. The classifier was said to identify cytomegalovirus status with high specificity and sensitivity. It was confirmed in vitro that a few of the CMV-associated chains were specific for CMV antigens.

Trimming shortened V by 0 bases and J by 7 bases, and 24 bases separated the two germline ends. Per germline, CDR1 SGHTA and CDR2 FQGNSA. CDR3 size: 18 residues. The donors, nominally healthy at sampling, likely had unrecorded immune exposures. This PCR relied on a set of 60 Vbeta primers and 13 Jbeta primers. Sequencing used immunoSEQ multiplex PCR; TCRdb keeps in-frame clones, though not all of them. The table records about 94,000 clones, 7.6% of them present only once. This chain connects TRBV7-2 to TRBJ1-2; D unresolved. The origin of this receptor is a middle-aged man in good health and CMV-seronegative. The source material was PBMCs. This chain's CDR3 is CASSLAASGGVVSRGYTF. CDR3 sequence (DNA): TGTGCCAGCAGCTTAGCAGCGTCGGGCGGGGTGGTGTCTCGTGGCTACACCTTC.